These 9 T cell receptor beta chains came from one sample sequenced in a study of T cell clonality in common variable immunodeficiency. Study results and caveats: In common variable immunodeficiency, TCR beta chains reportedly carried fewer deletions and N-nucleotide insertions.

Profiling relied on immunoSEQ multiplex PCR, and the TCRdb table lists in-frame clones only, not all of them. This repertoire holds 26,000 or so clones, and none appear only once. These receptors' antigens are unknown. The sequencing sample was made of peripheral blood mononuclear cells. The receptor source for this set is a human donor with common variable immunodeficiency.

This clone was recorded at least ten times. The read stops 3 residues short of the end of the CDR3; the missing end is completed from the germline J gene. The chain joins TRBV10-3 to TRBJ2-4; D is perhaps TRBD2 (6 bases). Per germline, CDR1 ENHRY and CDR2 SYGVKD. V was cut by 7 bases and J by 2 bases, with 15 bases left in between. This CDR3 has 15 residues. The covered CDR3 bases are TGTGCCATCAATGAAGGGCGGGGACCCAAAAACATT. The encoded protein is CAINEGRGPKNI. The whole CDR3 sequence is CAINEGRGPKNIQYF.

By its share, this clone is medium-sized. CDR3 region: CSVEESTRLFF. The covered CDR3 bases are TGCAGCGTTGAAGAAAGTACGCGG. The chain joins TRBV29-1 to TRBJ2-2, with D unresolved. The CDR3 is cut off 3 residues early in the read; its end comes from the germline J gene. Germline V gene sequence: CDR1 SQVTM, CDR2 ANQGSEA. CDR3 length: 11 amino acids.

This clone appeared many times. The read gets to within 3 residues of the CDR3 end, and the germline J gene fills in the rest. This chain links TRBV6-2 or TRBV6-3 with TRBJ1-5; TRBD1 matches 10 bases. This CDR3 comprises 16 residues. After removal of 5 bases from V and 5 bases from J, the junction contained 9 bases not matched to a gene. Germline-derived CDR1 and CDR2 are MNHEY and SVGEGT. The CDR3 bases that were read are TGTGCCAGCAGTCAAGGTCCAGGACAGGGGGATCAGCCC. Its protein is CASSQGPGQGDQP. The full-length CDR3 reads as CASSQGPGQGDQPQHF.

This clone was found many times. The read ends 3 residues shy of where the CDR3 ends; the end is completed using the germline J gene. This chain uses TRBV7-2 with TRBJ2-1; 11 bases agree with TRBD2. The CDR3 contains 15 residues. J gave up 7 bases and V 5 bases, and 7 bases lay outside the gene matches. Germline V CDR1 and CDR2: SGHTA, FQGNSA. The part of the CDR3 DNA that was read is TGTGCCAGCAGCCAACCCGGGACTAGCGGAAATGAG. Its translation: CASSQPGTSGNE. The CDR3 reads in full as CASSQPGTSGNEQFF. Drawing the rest from reference TRBV7-2 and TRBJ2-1, the complete variable domain is GAGVSQSPSNKVTEKGKDVELRCDPISGHTALYWYRQSLGQGLEFLIYFQGNSAPDKSGLPSDRFSAERTGGSVSTLTIQRTQQEDSAVYLCASSQPGTSGNEQFFGPGTRLTVL.

Regarding this clone: Sequencing ends 3 residues short of the CDR3 end; the germline J gene provides the rest. The V gene is TRBV5-1, the J gene TRBJ1-1; 8 positions match TRBD1. The CDR3 is made up of 15 amino acids. Germline trimming cut 0 bases from V and 0 bases from J; bases unmatched to any gene: 1. Per the germline V gene, CDR1 is SGHRS and CDR2 is YFSETQ. The DNA read from the CDR3 is TGCGCCAGCAGCTTGGACAGGGGGATGAACACTGAA. Amino acid sequence: CASSLDRGMNTE. The full CDR3 sequence reads CASSLDRGMNTEAFF.

This clone was observed a few times. The read stops 3 residues short of the end of the CDR3; the missing end is completed from the germline J gene. The genes are TRBV11-2 and TRBJ1-2; 8 positions agree with TRBD1. The CDR3 is 14 amino acids. Germline CDR1 and CDR2: SGHAT and FQNNGV. This chain's CDR3 is CASGLGQGALGYTF. Incomplete CDR3 DNA: TGTGCCAGCGGCCTTGGGCAGGGGGCGCTCGGC.

This clone has at least ten counts. The CDR3 goes on 3 residues after the read ends, and that part is filled in from the germline J gene. The chain employs TRBV19 and TRBJ2-1; D call uncertain. Germline CDR1 is LNHDA and CDR2 is SQIVND (reference sequence). The CDR3 has 12 amino acids. Trimming stripped 8 bases from V and 0 bases from J, with 5 bases between. CDR3 sequence: CASLSSYNEQFF. The sequenced part of the CDR3 DNA is TGTGCCAGTCTTAGCTCCTACAATGAG. Full variable domain (missing parts from reference TRBV19 and TRBJ2-1): DGGITQSPKYLFRKEGQNVTLSCEQNLNHDAMYWYRQDPGQGLRLIYYSQIVNDFQKGDIAEGYSVSREKKESFPLTVTSAQKNPTAFYLCASLSSYNEQFFGPGTRLTVL.

In its sample, this clone was seen a few times. The read is 3 residues too short to cover the CDR3 end, so that end is filled in from the germline J gene. The chain links TRBV20-1 to TRBJ2-1; 8 nucleotides match TRBD2. CDR1 DFQATT and CDR2 SNEGSKA come from the germline V gene (reference sequence). Losses at the gene ends were 1 base for V and 5 bases for J; bases not matched to a gene: 16. This CDR3 comprises 18 residues. This CDR3 reads CSARVVGAGGHINNEQFF. The CDR3 bases that were read are TGCAGTGCTAGAGTAGTGGGGGCGGGAGGCCACATTAACAATGAG.

This clone was counted at least ten times. The DNA ends 3 residues before the CDR3 does, and the rest of the CDR3 is filled in from the germline J gene. The chain recombines TRBV7-2 with TRBJ1-4, with D perhaps matching TRBD1 (6 bases). This CDR3 is 15 amino acids long. Germline V gene sequence: CDR1 SGHTA, CDR2 FQGNSA. Trimming stripped 5 bases from V and 8 bases from J, with 18 bases between. The chain's CDR3 is CASSLTGTKGEKLFF. The part of the CDR3 DNA that was read is TGTGCCAGCAGCCTCACCGGGACAAAGGGAGAAAAA.